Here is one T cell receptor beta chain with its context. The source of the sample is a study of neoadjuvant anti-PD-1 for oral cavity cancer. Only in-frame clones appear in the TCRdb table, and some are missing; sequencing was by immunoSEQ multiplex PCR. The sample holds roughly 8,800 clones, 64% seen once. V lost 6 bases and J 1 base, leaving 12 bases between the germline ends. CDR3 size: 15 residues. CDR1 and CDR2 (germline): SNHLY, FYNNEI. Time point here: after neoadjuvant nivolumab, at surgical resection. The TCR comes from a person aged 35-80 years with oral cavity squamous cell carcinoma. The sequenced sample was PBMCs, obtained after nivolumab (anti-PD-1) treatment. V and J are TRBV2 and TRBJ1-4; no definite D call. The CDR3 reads CASRWTDLTNEKLFF. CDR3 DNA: TGTGCCAGCAGGTGGACCGACTTAACTAATGAAAAACTGTTTTTT.